Sequencing of this T cell receptor beta chain was carried out in a study of human T cells and chemical hapten exposure. Treatment described: therapeutic diphenylcyclopropenone sensitization with weekly scalp DPC. Germline V gene sequence: CDR1 SGHTA, CDR2 FQGNSA. The CDR3 extends over 13 amino acids. V was shortened by 3 bases and J by 5 bases, with 9 bases between the two germline ends. Within the library, unique molecular identifiers were attached to each individual cDNA molecule. One entry per CDR3 protein, called by TCRdb with MiXCR from the reads. This table holds several hundred distinct CDR3 sequences, 92% found once.

This sequence originates from an adult with alopecia areata. Some clones in this sample may be carry-over from other donors' samples. This table probably holds off-target reads from a library built for another chain. This sample comprised whole blood, obtained before DPC sensitization or 2, 6, or about 24 weeks after (not recorded which). The chain links TRBV7-2 to TRBJ2-3; perhaps TRBD2 as D (5 bases). CDR3 loop: CASSFYSGDTQYF. The CDR3 DNA reads TGTGCCAGCAGCTTCTACAGCGGAGATACGCAGTATTTT.